This T cell receptor (beta chain) emerged from a study of persistence of HIV-infected CD4 T cells. The CDR3 covers 15 residues. Trimming shortened V by 0 bases and J by 3 bases, and 12 bases separated the two germline ends. The germline CDR1 and CDR2 sequences are GTSNPN and SVGIG (reference sequence). Overlapping HIV-1 Gag 15-mer peptides at 1 ug per peptide per mL were used. CD40L-negative CD69-negative CD45RO-high memory CD4+ T cells were sorted as populations depleted of antigen-responding cells. Sequencing used immunoSEQ version 4 in survey mode. TCRdb's table, derived via immunoSEQ multiplex PCR, lists solely in-frame clones and lacks some. The sample contains about 36,000 clones, around four fifths of which appear only once. As for this clone: What it binds is unknown.

The source material was cultured CD4+ T cells from PBMCs, sampled from a patient who received antiretroviral therapy. This rearrangement joins TRBV30 to TRBJ1-3; TRBD1 might be the D (6 bases). The TCR originated in an adult with HIV. The donor label of this sample is uncertain. CDR3 coding DNA: TGTGCCTGGAGTGTACCGGCCAGGGGTGGAAACACCATATATTTT. Translated: CAWSVPARGGNTIYF.